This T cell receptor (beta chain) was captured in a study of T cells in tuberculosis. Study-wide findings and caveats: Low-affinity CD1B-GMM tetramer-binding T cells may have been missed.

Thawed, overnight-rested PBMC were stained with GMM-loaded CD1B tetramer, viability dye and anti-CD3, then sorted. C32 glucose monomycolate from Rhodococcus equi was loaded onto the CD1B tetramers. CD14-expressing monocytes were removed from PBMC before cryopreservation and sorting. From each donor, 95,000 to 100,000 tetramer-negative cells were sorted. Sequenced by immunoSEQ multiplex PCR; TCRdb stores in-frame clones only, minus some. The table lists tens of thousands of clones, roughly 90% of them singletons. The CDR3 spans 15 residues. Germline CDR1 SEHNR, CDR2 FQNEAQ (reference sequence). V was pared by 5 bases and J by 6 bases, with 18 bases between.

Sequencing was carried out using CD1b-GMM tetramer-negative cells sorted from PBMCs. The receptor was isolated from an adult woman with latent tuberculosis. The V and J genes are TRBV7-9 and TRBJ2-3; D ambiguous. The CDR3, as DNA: TGTGCCAGCAGCCCTGATACGCCCCGGTCTGATACGCAGTATTTT. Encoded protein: CASSPDTPRSDTQYF. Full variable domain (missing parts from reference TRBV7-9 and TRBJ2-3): DTGVSQNPRHKITKRGQNVTFRCDPISEHNRLYWYRQTLGQGPEFLTYFQNEAQLEKSRLLSDRFSAERPKGSFSTLEIQRTEQGDSAMYLCASSPDTPRSDTQYFGPGTRLTVL.